This T cell receptor (beta chain) was captured in a study of identical twins. TCRdb called the 5' RACE reads again in MiXCR, with one record for every CDR3 protein. The repertoire holds roughly 260,000 distinct CDR3 sequences, with 6% to 8.5% as singletons. Study-level points and caveats: Cross-sectional statistical analysis, not tracking of the same donors, underpinned the conclusions.

A remark on this clonotype: Its target is not known.

This CDR3 region has 11 residues. Germline CDR1 MNHEY, CDR2 SMNVEV (reference sequence). Trimming shortened V by 10 bases and J by 4 bases, and 10 bases separated the two germline ends. These data are also associated with another study on yellow fever vaccine responses in identical twins.

This sequence was found in a woman under 30 in good health. Sequences were obtained from CD8+ T cells sorted from blood. V and J are TRBV27 and TRBJ1-1; D possibly corresponds to TRBD1 (6 bases). CDR3: CATKGGTEAFF. CDR3 nucleotide sequence: TGTGCCACCAAGGGGGGCACTGAAGCTTTCTTT.